This T cell receptor (beta chain) was identified in a study of cytomegalovirus exposure and HLA in healthy donors. Overall study findings and caveats: Association of 16,951 TCR beta sequences with HLA alleles was found at 0.05 false discovery rate in a later analysis. Later analysis associated a missense DCLRE1C variant with TCR beta V- and J-gene trimming. Most likely, a cluster of highly shared sequence variants arose as a sequencing artifact.

The PCR contained 60 Vbeta and 13 Jbeta primers. Produced via immunoSEQ multiplex PCR; TCRdb's table is partial and in-frame only. This table holds 100,000 to 120,000 clones, about four fifths found once. J lost 2 bases, V lost 2 bases, and 5 bases had no gene match. This CDR3 is built from 15 residues. The germline CDR1 and CDR2 sequences are KGHSH and LQKENI. This clone was seen a few times. The antigen remains undetermined. This chain connects TRBV18 to TRBJ2-5; 7 bases line up with TRBD2. This receptor was obtained from a woman aged 55-69 years in good health and CMV-seropositive. The sequenced sample consisted of PBMCs. CDR3 nucleotides: TGTGCCAGCTCACCATCCGGGACTACTCAAGAGACCCAGTACTTC. Translating it yields CASSPSGTTQETQYF.